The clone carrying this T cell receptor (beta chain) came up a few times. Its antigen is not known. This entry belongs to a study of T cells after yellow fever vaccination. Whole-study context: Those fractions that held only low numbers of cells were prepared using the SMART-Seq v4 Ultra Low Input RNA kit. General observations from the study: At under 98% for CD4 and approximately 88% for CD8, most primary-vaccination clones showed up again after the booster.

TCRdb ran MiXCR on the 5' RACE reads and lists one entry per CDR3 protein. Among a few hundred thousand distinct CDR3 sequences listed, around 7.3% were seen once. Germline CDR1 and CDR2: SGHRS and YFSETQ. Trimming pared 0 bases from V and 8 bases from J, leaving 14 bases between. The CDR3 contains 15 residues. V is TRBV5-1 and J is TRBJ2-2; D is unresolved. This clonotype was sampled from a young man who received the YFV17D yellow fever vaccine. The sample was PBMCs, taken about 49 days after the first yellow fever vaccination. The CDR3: CASSLGSPRDGELFF. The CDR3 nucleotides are TGCGCCAGCAGCTTGGGGTCCCCTAGGGATGGGGAGCTGTTTTTT.